Following are 8 T cell receptor beta chains from one sample sequenced in a study of Ad26.COV2.S vaccination and SARS-CoV-2 variants. Repertoires were generated with immunoSEQ multiplex PCR, while TCRdb's copy carries only in-frame clones and drops some. Among about half a million clones, 80% to 90% were seen once, and the ten largest hold over 1.5%. Treatment noted: 15 to 20 received Ad26.COV2.S at low or high dose, single or two shots; roughly 5 received placebo; per-sample allocation not given. Samples were taken on day 63 after the first vaccine or placebo injection. The sample in question was peripheral blood, obtained in a trial of Ad26.COV2.S vaccine versus placebo. These receptors were collected from a person aged 18-60 years who received the Ad26.COV2.S COVID-19 vaccine or a placebo.

The V call is TRBV6-5, the J call TRBJ1-6, with a weak D call TRBD1 (6 bases). V lost 6 bases and J 6 bases, leaving 15 bases between the germline ends. The CDR3 length is 15 residues. Germline lookup yields CDR1 MNHEY and CDR2 SVGAGI. The CDR3 sequence: CASSGTGKVNSPLHF. CDR3 coding DNA: TGTGCCAGCAGCGGTACAGGGAAGGTTAATTCACCCCTCCACTTT.

The chain joins TRBV28 to TRBJ1-2, with TRBD1 as a possible D gene (6 bases). V lost 5 bases, J lost 4 bases, and 20 bases lay in between. The CDR3 spans 16 residues. Germline values: CDR1 MDHEN, CDR2 SYDVKM. The DNA of the CDR3 is TGTGCCAGCAGTCCCTCTACAGGGCGTCTAGGCTATGGCTACACCTTC. Encoded protein: CASSPSTGRLGYGYTF.

The genes are TRBV7-2 and TRBJ1-3, with TRBD1 matching over 9 bases. The V gene's germline CDR1 is SGHTA and CDR2 FQGNSA. The CDR3 contains 16 residues. Trimming at V came to 2 bases and at J to 0 bases, leaving 2 bases not matched to a gene. The chain's CDR3 is CASSLSDRGSGNTIYF. In DNA, the CDR3 is TGTGCCAGCAGCTTATCGGACAGGGGCTCTGGAAACACCATATATTTT.

This rearrangement joins TRBV7-9 to TRBJ2-7; 9 positions match TRBD2. The V segment lost 6 bases and the J segment 7 bases; nucleotides outside the gene matches: 10. This CDR3 contains 14 residues. Germline-derived CDR1 and CDR2 are SEHNR and FQNEAQ (reference sequence). CDR3 amino acids: CASRSLAGGKEQYF. CDR3 coding DNA: TGTGCCAGCAGATCCCTGGCGGGGGGGAAGGAGCAGTACTTC.

The chain uses TRBV6-5 and TRBJ1-2; D ambiguous. Germline V gene data show CDR1 as MNHEY and CDR2 as SVGAGI. V lost 7 bases to trimming and J lost 5 bases, with 20 bases between them. CDR3 length: 15 residues. For the CDR3, the DNA is TGTGCCAGCACCCCCGTTGGGCCCGGGGATTATGGCTACACCTTC. It encodes CASTPVGPGDYGYTF.

The chain recombines TRBV29-1 with TRBJ1-2; D call uncertain. The CDR3 runs 13 residues. The germline V and J ends were trimmed by 4 bases and 8 bases, with 17 bases remaining between them. Germline assignment: CDR1 SQVTM and CDR2 ANQGSEA. In DNA, the CDR3 is TGCAGCGTTGGGGAGGAACTAGAGGAAGGCTACACCTTC. Translated: CSVGEELEEGYTF.

The chain is built from TRBV4-3 and TRBJ2-6, with D perhaps given as TRBD1 or TRBD2 (5 bases each). V lost 0 bases, J lost 4 bases, and 22 bases lay in between. Germline values: CDR1 LGHNA, CDR2 YSLEER. The CDR3 is made up of 20 amino acids. The CDR3 DNA reads TGCGCCAGCAGCCAAGAGAGCACAAACGGGGCTTTCCCCGGGGCCAACGTCCTGACTTTC. Its protein is CASSQESTNGAFPGANVLTF.

The CDR3 DNA sequence: TGTGCCAGCAGAATACAGGGGGCCTATGGCTACACCTTC. Its protein is CASRIQGAYGYTF. The J gene is TRBJ1-2, the V gene TRBV6-5, with 9 positions matching TRBD1. Germline V lookup: CDR1 MNHEY, CDR2 SVGAGI. This CDR3 region has 13 residues. V was clipped by 6 bases and J by 4 bases; unmatched bases: 3.